This T cell receptor (beta chain) comes out of a study of cytomegalovirus exposure and HLA in healthy donors. Study-level findings and limits: In a later analysis, roughly 17,000 TCR beta sequences were associated with HLA alleles at 0.05 false discovery rate. Later work showed greater clonal expansion in HLA-associated TCR beta chains than in equally common others. The study assumed roughly uniform donor sequencing depth for presence/absence analyses.

Details on this clone: Its antigen is currently unknown.

CDR3 length: 15 amino acids. Germline CDR1 reads SGHRS; CDR2 reads YFSETQ. With 5 bases removed from V and 0 bases from J, the gap between germline ends came to 12 bases. The PCR used 60 Vbeta and 13 Jbeta primers. TCRdb's copy holds only in-frame clones and misses some; the assay was immunoSEQ multiplex PCR. The sample carries tens of thousands of clones, approximately 69% recorded once. V usage is TRBV5-1 and J usage is TRBJ2-1; weak D call: TRBD1 (5 bases). This receptor was identified in a woman in her 50s in good health and CMV-seropositive. The sequencing input was PBMCs. The CDR3 sequence: CASRPGSSSYNEQFF. CDR3 nucleotide sequence: TGCGCCAGCAGGCCAGGGTCCAGCTCCTACAATGAGCAGTTCTTC.